In its sample, the clone carrying this T cell receptor beta chain was seen many times. This entry comes from a study of regulatory T cells in long-lasting Graves disease. Time point here: newly diagnosed GD, antithyroid drugs for less than 3 months. The TCR library was made from RNA extracted from PBMCs. The source of the patients was an endocrinology department in Xi'an, China. The CDR3 runs to 16 residues. The V end lost 6 bases, the J end lost 0 bases, and 16 bases lay between the germline ends. Germline values: CDR1 MNHEY, CDR2 SMNVEV (reference sequence). Both iRepertoire HTBI primers and Arm-PCR of CDR3 regions were used to build the TCR beta libraries. TCRdb re-analysed the multiplex PCR reads in MiXCR, keeping a single row per CDR3 protein. The table lists 410,000 or so distinct CDR3 sequences, more than 12% of them singletons. Another study also made use of these data, one on T cells in Graves' hyperthyroidism and ophthalmopathy.

This sequence was found in a young woman with Graves disease. This sample comprised peripheral blood mononuclear cells (PBMCs), obtained at new diagnosis, from a patient treated with antithyroid drugs. The gene calls are TRBV27 and TRBJ2-3; no definite D call. CDR3 sequence reads: CASSRKSLLSTDTQYF. Here the CDR3 DNA reads TGTGCCAGCAGCCGAAAGTCCCTACTTAGCACAGATACGCAGTATTTT.